What follows describes a single TCR beta chain. No antigen is known for it. Base-call qualities are not available, and no considerably larger clone is one nucleotide away. Library preparation employed the immunoSEQ multiplex PCR assay. For the multiplex PCR, a mixture combining 60 forward primers for TCR Vbeta segments and 13 reverse primers for TCR Jbeta segments was used. The CDR3 region of rearranged TCR beta genes was amplified from genomic DNA with a multiplex PCR assay. The amplified TCR beta libraries were sequenced on the Illumina HiSeq System as 87-base-pair reads. Per the original workflow: A later analysis counted tens of millions of unique TCR beta chains across the 690 or so repertoires, and some 11 million of these chains were shared by at least two donors. Raw reads were error-corrected and collapsed into unique sequences by a nearest-neighbor algorithm in which closely related sequences were merged to remove PCR and sequencing errors. CDR3 sequences were aligned to IMGT reference sequences to assign V, D and J gene segments. For a sequence to be retained, at least a six-nucleotide match to both a V gene segment and a J gene segment was required. Rearrangements were called productive when the CDR3 lacked stop codons and stayed in frame with V and J; all others were non-productive. CDR3 was defined according to IMGT convention as the region running from the second conserved V-encoded cysteine to the conserved J-encoded phenylalanine. The earlier analysis of about 500 of the donors excluded sequences that lacked an unambiguous match to a single V gene segment. An earlier analysis of several hundred of the donors called V segments functional above 56.7% productive rearrangements and segregating when the between-donor standard deviation exceeded 5%. A statistical classification framework was built for diagnosing cytomegalovirus status from the catalog of TCR beta chain sequences. V and J gene assignment, in a later analysis, came from comparing TCR nucleotide sequences with IMGT/GENE-DB human TR gene sequences. Using the TCRdist pipeline, a later analysis assigned CDR3 sequences along with most-parsimonious VDJ recombination scenarios. A later analysis defined each TCR beta chain by its CDR3 amino acid sequence plus V-gene family, and excluded reads lacking a unique V-gene family. In a later analysis, 450 to 600 highly shared, low-generation-probability nucleotide sequences were removed to address suspected cross-contamination and a sequencing artifact. In a later analysis, a clonal expansion index for each public chain was calculated from normalized within-repertoire ranks of inferred template counts. In a later analysis, generation probabilities were computed with a VDJ recombination model fitted to out-of-frame rearrangements, and the resulting probabilities were checked against IGoR. In a later analysis, TCR-TCR, TCR-HLA and TCR-CMV co-occurrence was scored with hypergeometric tests, and a repertoire-size bias correction was applied to TCR pairs. A later analysis estimated false discovery rates by permuting HLA or CMV assignments 20 times. In a later analysis, co-occurring TCRs were grouped with DBSCAN, and TCRdist sequence similarity was added when clustering was performed within HLA-allele-positive subsets. Repertoires with fewer than 30,000 or more than 120,000 public chains were left out of co-occurrence clustering, as were a handful of repertoires with anomalous nucleotide sharing. Here the immuneACCESS table is served through TCRdb, limited to in-frame sequences with V and J called. Missing clones are a known gap in these copies; in checked studies unresolved V genes cover under half, and the rest lacks a known reason. Clonal size and the V and J genes are those of that table, whereas D and trimming came from the DNA. In all, the sample holds 100,000 to 130,000 clones, and around two thirds of those were seen once. The ten largest clones add up to approximately 14% of the sample.

CDR1 is given as SEHNR and CDR2 as FQNEAQ, both from the germline V gene (reference sequence). From the cysteine through the phenylalanine, the CDR3 covers 13 amino acids. Only CDR3 DNA remains: 39 bases, in frame from the first base. V is reduced by 1 base and J by 10 bases, leaving a spacing of 8 bases between them. The sample belongs to a study of cytomegalovirus exposure and HLA in healthy donors (dated by TCRdb to the late 2010s). Some background on the complete study: An earlier analysis of several hundred of the donors reported 276 Gb of sequence data and 95 million to 120 million unique TCR beta sequences obtained from about 170 million T cells. Typing coverage differed by locus: A, B, C, DRB1 and DQB1 were typed in about 620-630 donors, DQA1 in 522, DPA1 in some 600, and DPB1 in around 440. Roughly 300 gigabases of sequencing data and approximately 91 million unique TCR sequences made up an early release that covered approximately 700 HLA-typed donors. Of the 398 genotyped donors, 75% to 85% were placed in the genetic ancestry cluster associated with self-reported Caucasian donors. An earlier analysis of around 580 of the donors used high-throughput TCR beta sequencing to judge whether each TCR beta V gene segment behaved as functional or pseudogenic. Among roughly 400 genotyped donors of the cohort, an average of around 250,000 unique TCR beta nucleotide sequences was sequenced per donor, of which approximately 18% were non-productive. Because of strong linkage in the cohort, a few DR-DQ haplotypes were treated as single units for association and clustering. Every discovery cohort repertoire had been produced on one sequencing platform. In a later genetic analysis, genome-wide SNP genotypes for about three fifths of the roughly 670 donors were used, and that subset was treated as a discovery cohort. A later analysis re-analyzed previously published TCR beta repertoires from 660 or so donors and added high-resolution HLA genotyping to study TCR occurrence patterns. Rather than using new phenotypic data, the later analysis identified candidate immune exposures from TCR beta sequences and from how often those sequences occurred across donors. The study used immunosequencing to profile the T cell repertoires of more than 650 subjects and linked those repertoires to cytomegalovirus serostatus. The aim of the study was to test whether cataloging public T cell receptors could identify signatures of past pathogen exposure. The study combined high-throughput TCR immunosequencing, statistical association of individual TCRs with disease status, and machine learning to predict cytomegalovirus infection status. Donor age, sex, ethnicity and CMV serostatus were compiled together with the repertoire data. HLA typing included class I and class II loci at four-digit resolution. A separate validation cohort of roughly 130 different subjects was used in addition to the approximately 700-subject first cohort.

The cohort was made up of several hundred healthy bone marrow donors. At the time of sampling, all cohort members were nominally healthy, though unrecorded immune exposures were likely present. The donor was CMV seropositive and belonged to the group of over 250 seropositive cohort members. Each donor provided a peripheral blood sample, and peripheral blood mononuclear cells were used for TCR beta sequencing. The Qiagen DNeasy Blood Extraction Kit was used to extract genomic DNA from the blood cell samples. On the study overall, not on this receptor specifically: A total of around 150 TCR beta chains were listed by the study as associated with cytomegalovirus. Sequencing depth was assumed to be roughly uniform across donors in the presence/absence analyses, though that assumption may not hold. In both the original and validation cohorts, the classifier was reported to diagnose cytomegalovirus status with high specificity and sensitivity. A later analysis reported that several top co-occurrence clusters appeared linked to parvovirus B19, influenza, CMV and Epstein-Barr virus. While some public TCRs were present in many individuals, most TCR sequences turned up only very rarely across donors. Linkage disequilibrium might explain the correlated functional status among segregating V segments, but an unknown experimental factor could not be excluded. Because HLA typing was unavailable for some donors at each locus, only the typed subset was used in association tests. Because the 87-base-pair reads could not distinguish some IMGT-functional V segments, including TRBV6-2 and TRBV6-3, those segments were excluded. A later genetic analysis reported fewer N-insertions in productive TCRs among donors in an Asian-associated ancestry cluster than the roughly 620-donor mean. A cluster of highly shared sequence variants was judged likely to represent a technical artifact of the sequencing pipeline. In a later analysis, TCR association rates were found to vary across HLA loci, with the most associated TCRs seen for DRB1 alleles and the fewest for HLA-C alleles. In a later analysis, HLA-associated TCR beta chains showed more clonal expansion and lower generation probabilities than non-associated chains that were equally common. V-gene and J-gene trimming of TCR beta chains was associated with a missense DCLRE1C variant in a later genetic analysis, and the association was replicated in an independent cohort. The only immune exposure information available for the cohort was CMV serostatus. A later analysis found that most CMV-associated TCR beta chains appeared HLA-restricted, with HLA associations seemingly driven largely by CMV exposure. The authors suggested that the approach could potentially be extended to other disease states and immunological phenotypes. Because counts were too low, seventeen rarely observed V segments, including chromosome 9 orphons, were excluded from the earlier analysis of around 640 of the donors. Assigning TCR associations to individual alleles was difficult when HLA alleles, especially DR and DQ, strongly co-occurred. In an earlier analysis of 587 of the donors, most TCR beta V segments appeared in productive rearrangements about 87% or about 30% of the time, broadly matching IMGT annotations. Only TCR beta chains were sequenced in this cohort, and the absence of alpha or paired-chain data limited detectable features. A later analysis associated about 17,000 TCR beta sequences with specific HLA alleles at a false discovery rate of 0.05. In vitro tests confirmed that a few of the cytomegalovirus-associated TCR beta chains recognize cytomegalovirus antigens. A further reported finding was that TCR beta sequences accurately predicted the HLA-A and HLA-B alleles for most subjects in the first cohort.

The clonotype comes from a woman aged 40 to 55 in good health and CMV-seropositive. The sample comprised PBMCs. This receptor chain uses TRBV7-9 and TRBJ1-6; a weak D assignment points to TRBD1 (5 bases agree). This receptor carries the CDR3 CASSLVQGSPLHF. The DNA is as follows: TGTGCCAGCAGCTTAGTTCAGGGCTCACCCCTCCACTTT.